This TCR beta chain appears in the sequencing data of a study of shared clonotypes between healthy human individuals. Losses at the gene ends were 1 base for V and 2 bases for J; bases not matched to a gene: 6. The CDR3 length is 17 residues. The germline gives CDR1 SGHNT, CDR2 YENEEA. About 280 ng DNA, some 30,000 T cell genomes, went into unsorted PBMC replicate PCRs. Methods used by the authors: Junction-only immunoSEQ sequences carried no quality scores, so filtering differed. Sequencing was performed with immunoSEQ multiplex PCR; in TCRdb, only in-frame clones are kept and a portion is missing. V and J calls and clone size are those listed in that table; D and trimming were worked out from the DNA. The profile shows about 490,000 clones, around 78% of them singletons. Study-wide results and caveats: With few donors, the genetic and exposure-history diversity represented was limited. The sampled material consisted only of blood, and tissue repertoires are likely to differ.

Regarding this clone: Antigen: not known.

The V gene is TRBV11-3, the J gene TRBJ2-1; TRBD2 matches 9 bases. This clonotype was obtained from a woman between 35 and 50 years old in good health. Some clones in this sample may be carry-over from other donors' samples. The sample was PBMCs. The CDR3 DNA reads TGTGCCAGCAGCTTAGTCTCCCTAGCGGGAACCTACAATGAGCAGTTCTTC. Protein sequence: CASSLVSLAGTYNEQFF. The entire variable domain, with the rest obtained from reference TRBV11-3 and TRBJ2-1, is as follows: EAGVVQSPRYKIIEKKQPVAFWCNPISGHNTLYWYLQNLGQGPELLIRYENEEAVDDSQLPKDRFSAERLKGVDSTLKIQPAELGDSAVYLCASSLVSLAGTYNEQFFGPGTRLTVL.